A selection of T cell receptor beta chains follows, all from one sample in a study of cytomegalovirus exposure and HLA in healthy donors. TCRdb's table, derived via immunoSEQ multiplex PCR, lists solely in-frame clones and lacks some. The sample has about 190,000 clones, about 80% seen once. The sample was PBMCs. These receptors were obtained from a woman between 40 and 50 years old in good health and CMV-seronegative. The CDR3 runs from the conserved cysteine through the conserved F or W. Each record gives: V gene, CDR3 length, CDR3 protein.

TRBV2,11,CASMKIDERYF
TRBV18,16,CASSPRGRQGDETQYF
TRBV13,12,CASSLGAYGYTF
TRBV19,14,CASSRDSRSYEQYF
TRBV11-3,15,CASSSRQGDHNEQFF
TRBV19,14,CASSSQGRGYGYTF
TRBV6-6,12,CASSYESEKLFF
TRBV30,12,CAWSHPNTEAFF
TRBV7-2,14,CASSLGGGNEKLFF
TRBV18,16,CASSPGQGSALTEAFF